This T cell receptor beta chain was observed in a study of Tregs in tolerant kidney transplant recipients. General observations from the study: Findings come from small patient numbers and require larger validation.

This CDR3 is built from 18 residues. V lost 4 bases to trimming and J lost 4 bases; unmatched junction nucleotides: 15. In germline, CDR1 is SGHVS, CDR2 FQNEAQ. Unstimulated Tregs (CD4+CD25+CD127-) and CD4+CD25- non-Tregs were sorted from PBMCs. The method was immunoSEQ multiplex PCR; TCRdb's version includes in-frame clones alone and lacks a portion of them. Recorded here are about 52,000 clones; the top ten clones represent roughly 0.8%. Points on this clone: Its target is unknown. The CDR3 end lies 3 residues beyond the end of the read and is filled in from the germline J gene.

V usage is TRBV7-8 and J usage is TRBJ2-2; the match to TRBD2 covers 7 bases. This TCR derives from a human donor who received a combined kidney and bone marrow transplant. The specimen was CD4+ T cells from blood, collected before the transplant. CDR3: CASSSPPDGGGRTGELFF. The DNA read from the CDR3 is TGTGCCAGCAGCTCCCCCCCTGATGGCGGGGGACGCACCGGGGAG.